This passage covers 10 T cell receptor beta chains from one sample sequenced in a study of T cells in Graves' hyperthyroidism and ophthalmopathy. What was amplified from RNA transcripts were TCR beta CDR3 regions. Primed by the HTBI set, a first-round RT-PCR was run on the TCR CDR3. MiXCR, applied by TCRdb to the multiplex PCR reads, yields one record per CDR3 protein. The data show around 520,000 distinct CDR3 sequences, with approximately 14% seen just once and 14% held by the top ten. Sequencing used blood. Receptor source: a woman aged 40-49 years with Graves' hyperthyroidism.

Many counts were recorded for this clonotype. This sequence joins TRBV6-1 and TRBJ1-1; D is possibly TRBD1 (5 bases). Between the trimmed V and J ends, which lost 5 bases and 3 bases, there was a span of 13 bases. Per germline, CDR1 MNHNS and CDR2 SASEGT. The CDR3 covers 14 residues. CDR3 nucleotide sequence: TGTGCCAGCAGTCAGGACCGGGGGGACACTGAAGCTTTCTTT. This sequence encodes CASSQDRGDTEAFF.

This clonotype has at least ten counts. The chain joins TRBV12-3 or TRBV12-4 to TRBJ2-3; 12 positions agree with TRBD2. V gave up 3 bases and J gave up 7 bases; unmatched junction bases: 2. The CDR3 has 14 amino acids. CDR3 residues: CASSLTSGRNTQYF. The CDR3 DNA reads TGTGCCAGCAGTTTGACTAGCGGGAGAAATACGCAGTATTTT.

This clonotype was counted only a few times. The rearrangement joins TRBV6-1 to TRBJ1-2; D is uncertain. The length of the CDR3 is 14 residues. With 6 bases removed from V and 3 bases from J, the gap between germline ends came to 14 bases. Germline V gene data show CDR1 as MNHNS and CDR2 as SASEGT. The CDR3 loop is CASRPPGLYYGYTF. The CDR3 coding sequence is TGTGCCAGCAGGCCTCCCGGGCTCTACTATGGCTACACCTTC.

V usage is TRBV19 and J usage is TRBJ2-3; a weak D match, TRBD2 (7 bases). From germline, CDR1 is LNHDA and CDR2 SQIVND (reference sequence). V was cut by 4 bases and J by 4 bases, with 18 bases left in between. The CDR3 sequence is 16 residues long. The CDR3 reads CASSTIGGVGADTQYF. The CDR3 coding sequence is TGTGCCAGTAGTACAATAGGGGGGGTCGGAGCAGATACGCAGTATTTT.

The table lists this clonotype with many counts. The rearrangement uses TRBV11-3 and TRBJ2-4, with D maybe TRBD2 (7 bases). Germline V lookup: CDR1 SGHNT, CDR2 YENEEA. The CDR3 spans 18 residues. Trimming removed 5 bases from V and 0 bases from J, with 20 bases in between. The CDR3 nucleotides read TGTGCCAGCAGCCAACAGGGAGGGTGGTATATAGCCAAAAACATTCAGTACTTC. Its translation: CASSQQGGWYIAKNIQYF. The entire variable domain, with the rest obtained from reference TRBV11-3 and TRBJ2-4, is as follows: EAGVVQSPRYKIIEKKQPVAFWCNPISGHNTLYWYLQNLGQGPELLIRYENEEAVDDSQLPKDRFSAERLKGVDSTLKIQPAELGDSAVYLCASSQQGGWYIAKNIQYFGAGTRLSVL.

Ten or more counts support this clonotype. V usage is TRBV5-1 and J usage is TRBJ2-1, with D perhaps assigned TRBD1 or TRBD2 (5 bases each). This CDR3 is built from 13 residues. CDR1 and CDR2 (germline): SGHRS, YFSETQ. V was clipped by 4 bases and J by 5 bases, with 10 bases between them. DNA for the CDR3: TGCGCCAGCAGCGGGGACGGGAACAATGAGCAGTTCTTC. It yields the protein CASSGDGNNEQFF. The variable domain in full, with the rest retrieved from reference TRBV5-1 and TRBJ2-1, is KAGVTQTPRYLIKTRGQQVTLSCSPISGHRSVSWYQQTPGQGLQFLFEYFSETQRNKGNFPGRFSGRQFSNSRSEMNVSTLELGDSALYLCASSGDGNNEQFFGPGTRLTVL.

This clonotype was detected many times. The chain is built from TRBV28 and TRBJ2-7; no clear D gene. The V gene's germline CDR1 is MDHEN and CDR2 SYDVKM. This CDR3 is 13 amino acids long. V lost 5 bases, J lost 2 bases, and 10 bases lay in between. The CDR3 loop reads CASSIHTAYEQYF. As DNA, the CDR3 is TGTGCCAGCAGTATTCATACGGCCTACGAGCAGTACTTC. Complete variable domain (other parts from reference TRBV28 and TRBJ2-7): DVKVTQSSRYLVKRTGEKVFLECVQDMDHENMFWYRQDPGLGLRLIYFSYDVKMKEKGDIPEGYSVSREKKERFSLILESASTNQTSMYLCASSIHTAYEQYFGPGTRLTVT.

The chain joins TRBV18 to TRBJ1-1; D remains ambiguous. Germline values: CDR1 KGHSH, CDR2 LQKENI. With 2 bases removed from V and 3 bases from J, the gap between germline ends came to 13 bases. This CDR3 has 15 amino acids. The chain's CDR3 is CASSPGTPGDTEAFF. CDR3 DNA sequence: TGTGCCAGCTCACCAGGAACCCCCGGTGACACTGAAGCTTTCTTT.

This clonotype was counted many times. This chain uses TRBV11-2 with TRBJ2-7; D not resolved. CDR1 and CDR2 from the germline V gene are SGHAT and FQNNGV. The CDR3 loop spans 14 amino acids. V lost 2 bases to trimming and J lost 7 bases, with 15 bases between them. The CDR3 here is CASSLSATPWEQYF. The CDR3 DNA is TGTGCCAGCAGCTTATCGGCCACTCCTTGGGAGCAGTACTTC.

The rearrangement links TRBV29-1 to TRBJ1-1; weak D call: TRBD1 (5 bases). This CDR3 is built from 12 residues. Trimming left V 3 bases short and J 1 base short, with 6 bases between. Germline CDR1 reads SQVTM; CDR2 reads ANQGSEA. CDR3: CSVDQGNTEAFF. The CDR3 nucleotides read TGCAGCGTTGATCAGGGGAACACTGAAGCTTTCTTT.